Below, one T cell receptor beta chain is given with its context. The antigen is unknown. Germline V gene data show CDR1 as SGHNT and CDR2 as YYREEE (reference sequence). V was trimmed by 4 bases and J by 11 bases, leaving 21 bases between them. This CDR3 spans 14 amino acids. This record comes from a study of OX40 agonist ivuxolimab in advanced cancers. The study, taken as a whole, reports: Relative to CD4+ cells, CD8+ T cells on average had more expanded clones.

The table came from immunoSEQ multiplex PCR; TCRdb's copy has only in-frame clones and leaves some out. Among tens of thousands of clones listed, more than 80% were seen once. The receptor's source is an adult with an advanced solid tumor such as melanoma, head and neck, liver or kidney cancer. The V call is TRBV5-4, the J call TRBJ1-1, with a weak D call TRBD1 (5 bases). Here the sequenced sample was CD4+ or CD8+ T cells sorted from blood, taken in a trial of the OX40 agonist ivuxolimab. CDR3: CASSRDRGRLEAFF. CDR3 in DNA: TGTGCCAGCAGCCGGGATCGGGGCCGACTCGAGGCTTTCTTT.